The rows below give T cell receptor beta chains drawn from one sample of a study of PD-L1 blockade in urothelial cancer. TCRdb's copy holds only in-frame clones and misses some; the assay was immunoSEQ multiplex PCR. The sample includes 30,000 to 45,000 clones, 83% of them seen just once. Sequences were derived from PBMCs, sampled around atezolizumab (anti-PD-L1) treatment. These receptors all come from a man between 60 and 70 years old with urothelial cancer. The CDR3 runs from the conserved cysteine through the conserved F or W. D genes are given only for firm matches. Some rows have no size entry. The others give once, few or many, or a class for an expanded clone.

>TRBD1|TRBV19|-|TRBJ1-2
TGTGCCAGTAGTATTGGGACAGGGGGCTACACCTTC
CASSIGTGGYTF
>TRBD1|TRBV19|-|TRBJ2-3
TGTGCCAGTAGTATCCCCTTGACAGGGGCAGCAGATACGCAGTATTTT
CASSIPLTGAADTQYF
>-|TRBV4-2|-|TRBJ2-7
TGTGCCAGCAGCCGGCCAGGGGATTTCTCCGAGCAGTACTTC
CASSRPGDFSEQYF
>TRBD1|TRBV2|medium-sized|TRBJ2-3
TGTGCCAGCAGGGGGGACAGCAGCACAGATACGCAGTATTTT
CASRGDSSTDTQYF
>-|TRBV2|-|TRBJ2-2
TGTGCCAGCAGTGAAGGACCGGGACTCCGAAAGAACACCGGGGAGCTGTTTTTT
CASSEGPGLRKNTGELFF
>TRBD1|TRBV11-3|-|TRBJ1-1
TGTGCCAGCAGCTTATCATTGCCCGGGACAGGGGGCAACACTGAAGCTTTCTTT
CASSLSLPGTGGNTEAFF
>TRBD1|TRBV18|-|TRBJ2-3
TGTGCCAGCTCACCACTCCGACAGGGTAAAAGCACAGATACGCAGTATTTT
CASSPLRQGKSTDTQYF
>TRBD2|TRBV7-2|-|TRBJ2-1
TGTGCCAGCAGCTTACGTGTATGGAGGGACTACGACTTTCTGGATGAGCAGTTCTTC
CASSLRVWRDYDFLDEQFF
>-|TRBV6-6|-|TRBJ1-5
TGTGCCAGCAGTTGGACGGGGACACCGAATCAGCCCCAGCATTTT
CASSWTGTPNQPQHF
>-|TRBV6-5|-|TRBJ2-2
TGTGCCAGCAGTGCGCGACAGAACACCGGGGAGCTGTTTTTT
CASSARQNTGELFF
>TRBD2|TRBV9|-|TRBJ2-1
TGTGCCAGCAGCCCGTTCGCGGGAGGCCACGTCGATGAGCAGTTCTTC
CASSPFAGGHVDEQFF
>TRBD2|TRBV19|-|TRBJ2-7
TGTGCCAGTAGTCTCAGCTCCGGGACTAGCGTCTCCTACGAGCAGTACTTC
CASSLSSGTSVSYEQYF
>TRBD1|TRBV5-1|once|TRBJ1-1
TGCGCCAGCAGGCTTGGACAGGGGATGAACACTGAAGCTTTCTTT
CASRLGQGMNTEAFF
>-|TRBV2|-|TRBJ2-2
TGTGCCAGCAGTCTATCAGGGGCGGGGGAGCTGTTTTTT
CASSLSGAGELFF
>-|TRBV28|-|TRBJ2-2
TGTGCCGAGGGTACGAACACCGGGGAGCTGTTTTTT
CAEGTNTGELFF
>TRBD2|TRBV19|-|TRBJ2-3
TGTGCCAGTAGCACCCTTCCTAGCGGGGAATCTGCGCAGTATTTT
CASSTLPSGESAQYF
>-|TRBV28|-|TRBJ1-4
TGTGCCAGCATTCCTTCCCGGGGTGAAAAACTGTTTTTT
CASIPSRGEKLFF
>-|TRBV2|-|TRBJ2-3
TGTGCCAGCAATCGGGACTCAGCAGATACGCAGTATTTT
CASNRDSADTQYF
>TRBD1|TRBV29-1|-|TRBJ2-2
TGCAGCGTCGGGTATGGGACAGGGAAGTCCGGGGAGCTGTTTTTT
CSVGYGTGKSGELFF
>TRBD2|TRBV27|-|TRBJ2-1
TGTGCCACCCGACTAGCGGGAGGGGACTACAATGAGCAGTTCTTC
CATRLAGGDYNEQFF
>TRBD2|TRBV7-6|-|TRBJ2-5
TGTGCCAGCAGCTTAGACGCGAGACTAGCGGGGGCGCCTAGAGAGACCCAGTACTTC
CASSLDARLAGAPRETQYF
>-|TRBV6-4|-|TRBJ1-1
TGTGCCAGCAGTCCGGAGAGCATGAACACTGAAGCTTTCTTT
CASSPESMNTEAFF
>-|TRBV28|once|TRBJ2-1
TGTGCCAGCAGCTCCGGGACTCACAATGAGCAGTTCTTC
CASSSGTHNEQFF
>TRBD2|TRBV11-2|-|TRBJ2-1
TGTGCCAGCAGCTTAGATCATGGGCGGGGGTACAATGAGCAGTTCTTC
CASSLDHGRGYNEQFF
>TRBD1|TRBV11-3|-|TRBJ2-7
TGTGCCAGCAGCTCCGCCGGGACAGGGACAGTCGAGCAGTACTTC
CASSSAGTGTVEQYF
>TRBD2|TRBV13|-|TRBJ2-3
TGTGCCAGCAGCTTAACTAGCGGGGGGGCCAGAGATACGCAGTATTTT
CASSLTSGGARDTQYF
>-|TRBV2|-|TRBJ2-7
TGTGCCAGCAGGATGACAGGCACCTACGAGCAGTACTTC
CASRMTGTYEQYF
>-|TRBV11-2|few|TRBJ2-1
TGTGCCAGCAGCTTAGTGAGTTCACCTCGGTCAGAGCAGTTCTTC
CASSLVSSPRSEQFF
>TRBD2|TRBV6-5|-|TRBJ2-1
TGTGCCAGCAGTTACTCGGCTAGCGGGAGGGCGGTCTTC
CASSYSASGRAVF
>TRBD1|TRBV4-2|once|TRBJ2-7
TGTGCCAGCAGCCAAGATGGACAGGGGGCCAACGAGCAGTACTTC
CASSQDGQGANEQYF
>-|TRBV6-5|-|TRBJ1-6
TGTGCCAGCAGTTACTTCGCAGGGGAAAATTCACCCCTCCACTTT
CASSYFAGENSPLHF
>-|TRBV19|-|TRBJ1-2
TGTGCCTCAAGGGAATGGGGAGCCCCTGGAGGGGATAACTATGGCTACACCTTC
CASREWGAPGGDNYGYTF
>-|TRBV7-2|-|TRBJ1-5
TGTGCCAGCAGCTTAGGTAACAGTTATAGCAATCAGCCCCAGCATTTT
CASSLGNSYSNQPQHF
>-|TRBV7-2|-|TRBJ1-5
TGTGCCAGCAGCCCACGGGGGGCTAGCAATCAGCCCCAGCATTTT
CASSPRGASNQPQHF
>TRBD1|TRBV10-3|-|TRBJ1-1
TGTGCCATCAGTCCCGGGACAGGGCAGGCTTTCTTT
CAISPGTGQAFF
>-|TRBV27|-|TRBJ2-6
TGTGCCAGCAGGAGACACTCTGGGGCCAACGTCCTGACTTTC
CASRRHSGANVLTF
>TRBD2|TRBV6-1|-|TRBJ2-5
TGTGCCAGCAGTGAAGCGGTCCCGGGACTAGCGGGAGAGGTGGAGACCCAGTACTTC
CASSEAVPGLAGEVETQYF
>TRBD1|TRBV11-2|-|TRBJ1-6
TGTGCCAGCAGCAGGGACAGGCTAACGATTAATTCACCCCTCCACTTT
CASSRDRLTINSPLHF
>TRBD2|TRBV27|-|TRBJ2-1
TGTGCCAGCAGTGCCGGGACTAGCGGGTACTACAATGAGCAGTTCTTC
CASSAGTSGYYNEQFF
>TRBD2|TRBV11-2|-|TRBJ2-3
TGTGCCAGCAGCTTTGGGACTAGCGGCACAGATACGCAGTATTTT
CASSFGTSGTDTQYF
>-|TRBV11-2|-|TRBJ2-3
TGTGCCAGCAGTCGACAGGCAGATACGCAGTATTTT
CASSRQADTQYF
>TRBD2|TRBV4-3|-|TRBJ2-3
TGCGCCAGCAGCCAAGGTGGGACTAGCGGAAGAACAGATACGCAGTATTTT
CASSQGGTSGRTDTQYF
>-|TRBV7-8|-|TRBJ1-1
TGTGCCAGCAGCTCATACAGGGTAGGTGCCACTGAAGCTTTCTTT
CASSSYRVGATEAFF
>-|TRBV5-1|-|TRBJ2-3
TGCGCCAGCAGCCCCGATCGGGGGAAAGATACGCAGTATTTT
CASSPDRGKDTQYF
>-|TRBV2|-|TRBJ1-2
TGTGCCAGCAGTGAAATTCGGACAGCAGCTTATGGCTACACCTTC
CASSEIRTAAYGYTF
>-|TRBV5-1|once|TRBJ2-3
TGCGCCAGCAGTATGACAGCCGTCACAGATACGCAGTATTTT
CASSMTAVTDTQYF
>-|TRBV28|-|TRBJ2-5
TGTGCCAGCAGGAAGGGGTTGATGGAGACCCAGTACTTC
CASRKGLMETQYF
>-|TRBV10-3|-|TRBJ2-4
TGTGCCATCAGTGAGGGAGACGGGGGACTAGCCAAAAACATTCAGTACTTC
CAISEGDGGLAKNIQYF